This is a list of T cell receptor beta chains from one sample in a study of a mutant IDH1 vaccine in newly diagnosed glioma. Only in-frame clones appear in the TCRdb table, and some are missing; sequencing was by immunoSEQ multiplex PCR. The data show around 30,000 clones, roughly 50% seen once. For these TCRs, the target antigens are not known. This sample comprised PBMCs, obtained from a glioma patient whose treatment included an IDH1 peptide vaccine. The receptor set was obtained from a woman aged 18-29 years with glioma. CDR3s include the opening cysteine and the closing phenylalanine or tryptophan. Each record gives: V gene, D gene, J gene, clone size, CDR3 protein, CDR3 DNA. The D gene is left open where the match is weak. Size is omitted from some rows. Given values are once, few, many or a class for expanded clones.

v_gene: TRBV29-1; d_gene: NA; j_gene: TRBJ2-1; abundance: NA; CDR3aa: CSVRRELESPNEQFF; CDR3nt: TGCAGCGTCAGACGGGAACTCGAATCGCCAAATGAGCAGTTCTTC
v_gene: TRBV5-1; d_gene: NA; j_gene: TRBJ2-4; abundance: NA; CDR3aa: CASSLGGGAQNIQYF; CDR3nt: TGCGCCAGCAGCTTGGGTGGGGGGGCGCAGAACATTCAGTACTTC
v_gene: TRBV5-8; d_gene: NA; j_gene: TRBJ1-1; abundance: NA; CDR3aa: CASSPGWGSTEAFF; CDR3nt: TGTGCCAGCAGCCCCGGGTGGGGGAGCACTGAAGCTTTCTTT
v_gene: TRBV2; d_gene: NA; j_gene: TRBJ2-7; abundance: NA; CDR3aa: CASRNPSDRDMEQYF; CDR3nt: TGTGCCAGCAGGAACCCTAGCGACAGGGACATGGAGCAGTACTTC
v_gene: TRBV30; d_gene: TRBD1; j_gene: TRBJ1-2; abundance: NA; CDR3aa: CAWGIYRGIDYGYTF; CDR3nt: TGTGCCTGGGGTATATACAGGGGGATTGACTATGGCTACACCTTC
v_gene: TRBV5-6; d_gene: NA; j_gene: TRBJ1-1; abundance: NA; CDR3aa: CASSLVPGTEAFF; CDR3nt: TGTGCCAGCAGCTTGGTTCCGGGAACTGAAGCTTTCTTT
v_gene: TRBV7-9; d_gene: TRBD2; j_gene: TRBJ2-1; abundance: NA; CDR3aa: CASSLLGSGGLGEQFF; CDR3nt: TGTGCCAGCAGCTTGTTGGGGAGCGGGGGGCTCGGGGAGCAGTTCTTC
v_gene: TRBV5-1; d_gene: NA; j_gene: TRBJ2-7; abundance: few; CDR3aa: CASSSGLLSNYEQYF; CDR3nt: TGCGCCAGCAGCTCCGGACTCCTTTCAAACTACGAGCAGTACTTC
v_gene: TRBV29-1; d_gene: NA; j_gene: TRBJ2-5; abundance: NA; CDR3aa: CSLGGGYPVETQYF; CDR3nt: TGCAGCCTAGGTGGGGGATACCCTGTAGAGACCCAGTACTTC
v_gene: TRBV7-9; d_gene: TRBD1; j_gene: TRBJ1-4; abundance: NA; CDR3aa: CASSLGGWTGDEKLFF; CDR3nt: TGTGCCAGCAGCTTAGGAGGGTGGACAGGCGATGAAAAACTGTTTTTT
v_gene: TRBV30; d_gene: NA; j_gene: TRBJ2-5; abundance: NA; CDR3aa: CAWSLGPGTQYF; CDR3nt: TGTGCCTGGAGTCTTGGTCCGGGGACCCAGTACTTC
v_gene: TRBV29-1; d_gene: NA; j_gene: TRBJ1-2; abundance: NA; CDR3aa: CSVEDRASNYGYTF; CDR3nt: TGCAGCGTTGAAGATAGGGCCTCTAACTATGGCTACACCTTC
v_gene: TRBV2; d_gene: NA; j_gene: TRBJ1-4; abundance: NA; CDR3aa: CASSEDTSTNEKLFF; CDR3nt: TGTGCCAGCAGTGAAGACACCTCAACTAATGAAAAACTGTTTTTT
v_gene: TRBV2; d_gene: NA; j_gene: TRBJ1-2; abundance: NA; CDR3aa: CASSERGPEYGYTF; CDR3nt: TGTGCCAGCAGTGAAAGGGGCCCAGAGTATGGCTACACCTTC
v_gene: TRBV29-1; d_gene: NA; j_gene: TRBJ2-1; abundance: few; CDR3aa: CSVDGTSSSYNEQFF; CDR3nt: TGCAGCGTTGATGGGACTTCAAGCTCCTACAATGAGCAGTTCTTC
v_gene: TRBV29-1; d_gene: NA; j_gene: TRBJ2-7; abundance: NA; CDR3aa: CSVEWGTGEQYF; CDR3nt: TGCAGCGTTGAATGGGGTACGGGCGAGCAGTACTTC
v_gene: TRBV7-9; d_gene: NA; j_gene: TRBJ1-1; abundance: few; CDR3aa: CASSLGPGEGAFF; CDR3nt: TGTGCCAGCAGCTTAGGTCCAGGCGAGGGGGCTTTCTTT
v_gene: TRBV30; d_gene: NA; j_gene: TRBJ2-3; abundance: few; CDR3aa: CAWSIGQHLDTQYF; CDR3nt: TGTGCCTGGAGTATAGGACAGCACTTAGATACGCAGTATTTT
v_gene: TRBV6-4; d_gene: NA; j_gene: TRBJ2-2; abundance: few; CDR3aa: CASKPGANTGELFF; CDR3nt: TGTGCCAGCAAACCTGGGGCAAACACCGGGGAGCTGTTTTTT
v_gene: TRBV19; d_gene: NA; j_gene: TRBJ1-1; abundance: few; CDR3aa: CASNRETEAFF; CDR3nt: TGTGCCAGTAATCGGGAGACTGAAGCTTTCTTT
v_gene: TRBV11-2; d_gene: TRBD1; j_gene: TRBJ2-7; abundance: NA; CDR3aa: CASRVPGTGSYEQYF; CDR3nt: TGTGCCAGCAGGGTCCCCGGGACAGGGAGCTACGAGCAGTACTTC
v_gene: TRBV6-4; d_gene: NA; j_gene: TRBJ2-1; abundance: medium-sized; CDR3aa: CASSDGDYNEQFF; CDR3nt: TGTGCCAGCAGTGACGGGGACTACAATGAGCAGTTCTTC
v_gene: TRBV6-6; d_gene: NA; j_gene: TRBJ1-1; abundance: NA; CDR3aa: CASEQGRAFF; CDR3nt: TGTGCCAGCGAACAGGGTCGAGCTTTCTTT
v_gene: TRBV13; d_gene: NA; j_gene: TRBJ2-3; abundance: NA; CDR3aa: CASSLGTGQSGQDTQYF; CDR3nt: TGTGCCAGCAGCCTAGGGACCGGACAATCGGGACAAGATACGCAGTATTTT
v_gene: TRBV9; d_gene: NA; j_gene: TRBJ2-7; abundance: NA; CDR3aa: CASSLGGRSYYEQYF; CDR3nt: TGTGCCAGCAGCCTAGGGGGAAGAAGCTACTACGAGCAGTACTTC
v_gene: TRBV7-2; d_gene: TRBD2; j_gene: TRBJ2-3; abundance: NA; CDR3aa: CASSSGLAGSTDTQYF; CDR3nt: TGTGCCAGCAGCTCTGGACTAGCGGGAAGCACAGATACGCAGTATTTT
v_gene: TRBV6-6; d_gene: TRBD1; j_gene: TRBJ2-3; abundance: few; CDR3aa: CASRGQGTDTQYF; CDR3nt: TGTGCCAGCAGAGGACAGGGGACAGATACGCAGTATTTT
v_gene: TRBV27; d_gene: NA; j_gene: TRBJ1-2; abundance: NA; CDR3aa: CASSLGRGIYGYTF; CDR3nt: TGTGCCAGCAGTTTAGGTCGGGGGATCTATGGCTACACCTTC
v_gene: TRBV10-3; d_gene: NA; j_gene: TRBJ1-6; abundance: NA; CDR3aa: CAISGGNSPLHF; CDR3nt: TGTGCCATCAGTGGCGGGAATTCACCCCTCCACTTT
v_gene: TRBV28; d_gene: NA; j_gene: TRBJ2-1; abundance: NA; CDR3aa: CASSSGTQDYNEQFF; CDR3nt: TGTGCCAGCAGTTCTGGGACACAAGACTACAATGAGCAGTTCTTC
v_gene: TRBV7-2; d_gene: NA; j_gene: TRBJ2-3; abundance: NA; CDR3aa: CASSLVGITDTQYF; CDR3nt: TGTGCCAGCAGCTTAGTTGGGATCACAGATACGCAGTATTTT
v_gene: TRBV5-6; d_gene: NA; j_gene: TRBJ2-3; abundance: NA; CDR3aa: CASSLMTTGGDTQYF; CDR3nt: TGTGCCAGCAGCTTAATGACGACCGGGGGAGATACGCAGTATTTT
v_gene: TRBV6-5; d_gene: NA; j_gene: TRBJ1-6; abundance: few; CDR3aa: CATHGSYNSPLHF; CDR3nt: TGTGCCACGCACGGATCCTATAATTCACCCCTCCACTTT
v_gene: TRBV7-9; d_gene: NA; j_gene: TRBJ2-3; abundance: NA; CDR3aa: CASSPGGRSSTDTQYF; CDR3nt: TGTGCCAGCAGCCCAGGGGGGAGATCTAGCACAGATACGCAGTATTTT
v_gene: TRBV21-1; d_gene: NA; j_gene: TRBJ2-1; abundance: NA; CDR3aa: CASSKGASGKRVNEQFF; CDR3nt: TGTGCCAGCAGCAAAGGGGCTAGCGGGAAGAGAGTCAATGAGCAGTTCTTC
v_gene: TRBV5-4; d_gene: TRBD1; j_gene: TRBJ1-1; abundance: few; CDR3aa: CASSRGQGDPNTEAFF; CDR3nt: TGTGCCAGCAGCCGTGGACAGGGCGATCCGAACACTGAAGCTTTCTTT